These T cell receptor beta chains were read from a single sample in a study of control samples from healthy donors and cancer patients. TCRdb's table, derived via immunoSEQ multiplex PCR, lists solely in-frame clones and lacks some. Of some 150,000 clones in the sample, approximately 92% were seen once. The sample taken for sequencing was blood. These receptors all stem from a woman aged 55-70 years in good health. The CDR3 runs from the conserved cysteine through the conserved F or W. D genes are given only for firm matches. A row's size may be missing; if present it is once, few, many or a size class.

TRBV11-2	TRBJ2-2	.	TRBD2	TGTGCCAGCAGCCCACGGAGGCTAGCGGGGTCAAACACCGGGGAGCTGTTTTTT	CASSPRRLAGSNTGELFF
TRBV5-1	TRBJ1-5	.	.	TGCGCCAGCAGCGCAGGAGCTAGCAATCAGCCCCAGCATTTT	CASSAGASNQPQHF
TRBV11-2	TRBJ1-3	.	TRBD1	TGTGCCAGCAGCCATAGACAGGGCGCGGGAAACACCATATATTTT	CASSHRQGAGNTIYF
TRBV4-3	TRBJ1-3	few	.	TGCGCCAGCAGCCCGAGGGACGATAACTCTGGAAACACCATATATTTT	CASSPRDDNSGNTIYF
TRBV7-2	TRBJ2-5	.	.	TGTGCCAGCAGCTCACTACAGGGCCGTGAGACCCAGTACTTC	CASSSLQGRETQYF
TRBV7-2	TRBJ1-1	.	.	TGTGCCAGCAGCGTAGTCGGACGGGGGATGGGCGCTGAAGCTTTCTTT	CASSVVGRGMGAEAFF
TRBV4-3	TRBJ2-7	.	TRBD2	TGCGCCAGCAGCCAGAGTAGCGGGGGGACCTACGAGCAGTACTTC	CASSQSSGGTYEQYF
TRBV30	TRBJ1-1	.	TRBD1	TGTGCCTGGAGTCCTCAGGGGGCGCGCACTGAAGCTTTCTTT	CAWSPQGARTEAFF
TRBV14	TRBJ1-1	.	.	TGTGCCAGCACCCAAGTCCCAGGGTGGGTGGACACTGAAGCTTTCTTT	CASTQVPGWVDTEAFF
TRBV18	TRBJ1-2	.	TRBD1	TGTGCCAGCTCAGTCGGACAGGACCATGGCTACACCTTC	CASSVGQDHGYTF
TRBV28	TRBJ2-1	.	.	TGTGCCAGCAATAGTGGACGGACCTACAATGAGCAGTTCTTC	CASNSGRTYNEQFF
TRBV7-9	TRBJ1-1	.	TRBD1	TGTGCCAGCAGCTTAGCGCTCGGGACAGGGGAAGCTTTCTTT	CASSLALGTGEAFF
TRBV12-5	TRBJ2-2	.	.	TGTGCTAGTGGGCCGGGACAACCAGATTCCCTTTCCGGGGAGCTGTTTTTT	CASGPGQPDSLSGELFF
TRBV6-2/TRBV6-3	TRBJ2-3	once	.	TGTGCCAGCAGTTACCCGTCTCATACGCAGTATTTT	CASSYPSHTQYF
TRBV11-2	TRBJ2-7	.	.	TGTGCCAGCAGCTTAGTGGGCGGGCTCGACGAGCAGTACTTC	CASSLVGGLDEQYF
TRBV11-2	TRBJ1-2	.	.	TGTGCCAGCAGCTTAGAAACAGGGACCGTCTTTGGCTACACCTTC	CASSLETGTVFGYTF
TRBV3-1/TRBV3-2	TRBJ2-5	.	TRBD2	TGTGCCAGCAGCCAACTACGTAGCGGGGGCGCGTGGGAGACCCAGTACTTC	CASSQLRSGGAWETQYF
TRBV5-4	TRBJ2-5	.	.	TGTGCCAGCAGCTTGGTCGGAGAGACCCAGTACTTC	CASSLVGETQYF
TRBV2	TRBJ1-4	.	.	TGTGCCAGCAGTGACCAGGGACGGGGGGGAACTAATGAAAAACTGTTTTTT	CASSDQGRGGTNEKLFF
TRBV7-9	TRBJ1-5	.	TRBD1	TGTGCCAGCAGCGGAGGCCGGACAGGGGGCGATCAGCCCCAGCATTTT	CASSGGRTGGDQPQHF
TRBV5-6	TRBJ1-1	.	.	TGTGCCAGCAGCTTGGACAGGGTTACTGAAGCTTTCTTT	CASSLDRVTEAFF
TRBV6-2/TRBV6-3	TRBJ1-1	.	TRBD1	TGTGCCAGCAGTTACGCAGCAGGGGGCATGGTCACTGAAGCTTTCTTT	CASSYAAGGMVTEAFF
TRBV6-5	TRBJ2-7	few	.	TGTGCCAGCAGGGCAGAAACGTCAGTCTCCTACGAGCAGTACTTC	CASRAETSVSYEQYF
TRBV5-1	TRBJ1-2	.	TRBD1	TGCGCCAGCAGCTTGGAGGTTGGGACAGGGGGCGCAACCTTC	CASSLEVGTGGATF
TRBV18	TRBJ1-2	.	.	TGTGCCAGCTCACACCCCGGGACTTCAGATGGCTACACCTTC	CASSHPGTSDGYTF
TRBV4-3	TRBJ1-3	.	.	TGCGCCAGCAGCCAACTCAGGGGAATCTCTGGAAACACCATATATTTT	CASSQLRGISGNTIYF
TRBV19	TRBJ1-6	.	.	TGTGCCAGTAGTATCCGACAAACATCACCCCTCCACTTT	CASSIRQTSPLHF
TRBV27	TRBJ2-1	.	.	TGTGCCAGCAGTTTAAGGGGGACGGGCGATGGCTCCTACAATGAGCAGTTCTTC	CASSLRGTGDGSYNEQFF
TRBV6-2/TRBV6-3	TRBJ1-1	.	.	TGTGCCAGCAGTTACGAAAGGATCACTGAAGCTTTCTTT	CASSYERITEAFF
TRBV5-4	TRBJ1-1	.	TRBD1	TGTGCCAGCAGCTTGGAAGGGGGCAGGCGGATGAACACTGAAGCTTTCTTT	CASSLEGGRRMNTEAFF